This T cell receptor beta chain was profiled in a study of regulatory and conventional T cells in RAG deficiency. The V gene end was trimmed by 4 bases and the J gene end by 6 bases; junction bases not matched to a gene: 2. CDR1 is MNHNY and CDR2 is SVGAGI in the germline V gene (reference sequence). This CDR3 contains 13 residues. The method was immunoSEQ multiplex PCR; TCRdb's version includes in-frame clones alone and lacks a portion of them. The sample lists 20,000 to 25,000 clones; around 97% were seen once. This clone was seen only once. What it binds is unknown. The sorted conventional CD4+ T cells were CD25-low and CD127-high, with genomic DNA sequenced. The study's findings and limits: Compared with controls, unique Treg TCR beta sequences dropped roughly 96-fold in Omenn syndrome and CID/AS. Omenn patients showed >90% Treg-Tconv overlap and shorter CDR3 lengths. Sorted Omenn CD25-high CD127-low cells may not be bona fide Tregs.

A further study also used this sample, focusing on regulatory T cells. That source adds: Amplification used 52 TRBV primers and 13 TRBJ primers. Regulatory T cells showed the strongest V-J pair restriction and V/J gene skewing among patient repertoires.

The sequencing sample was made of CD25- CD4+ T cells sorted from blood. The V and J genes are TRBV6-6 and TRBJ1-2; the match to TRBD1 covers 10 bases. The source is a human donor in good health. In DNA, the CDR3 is TGTGCCAGCAGTTCCGGGACAGGGGATGGCTACACCTTC. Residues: CASSSGTGDGYTF.